This T cell receptor beta chain was recorded in a study of blood T cells in healthy people across ages. A second PCR of roughly 7 to 11 cycles used a sample-barcoded 5' primer and a J-beta primer mix. Each cDNA molecule, via a template-switch adaptor with 12 random nucleotides, was tagged. TCRdb processed the 5' RACE reads anew with MiXCR; each CDR3 protein has one entry. This sample has about 290,000 distinct CDR3 sequences, with 25% to 30% found just once. This clonotype was picked up a small number of times. The CDR3 runs 13 residues. In germline, CDR1 is DFQATT, CDR2 SNEGSKA (reference sequence). V gene TRBV20-1 combines with J gene TRBJ2-1; TRBD1 matches at 9 bases. The sequenced material came from blood. The TCR sequence derives from a woman in her seventies in good health. The CDR3 region has the DNA TGCAGCACGCACAGGGGGCTGTACAATGAGCAGTTCTTC. This sequence encodes CSTHRGLYNEQFF.